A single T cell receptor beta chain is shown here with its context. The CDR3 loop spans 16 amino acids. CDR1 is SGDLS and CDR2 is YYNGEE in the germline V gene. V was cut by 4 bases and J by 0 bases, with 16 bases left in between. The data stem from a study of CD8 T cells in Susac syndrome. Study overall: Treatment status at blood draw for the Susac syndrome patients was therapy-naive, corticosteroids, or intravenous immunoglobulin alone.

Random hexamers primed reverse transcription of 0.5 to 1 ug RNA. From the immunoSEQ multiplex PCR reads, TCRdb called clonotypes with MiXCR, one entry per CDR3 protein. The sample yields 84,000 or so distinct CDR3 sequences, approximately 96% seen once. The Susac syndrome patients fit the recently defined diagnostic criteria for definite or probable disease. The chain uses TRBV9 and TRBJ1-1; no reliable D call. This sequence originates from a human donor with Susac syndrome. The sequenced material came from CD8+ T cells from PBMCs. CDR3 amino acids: CASSRYSTPMNTEAFF. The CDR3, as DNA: TGTGCCAGCAGCCGATACTCTACCCCGATGAACACTGAAGCTTTCTTT.